The T cell receptor (beta chain) under discussion was sequenced for a study of CD8 T cells in ankylosing spondylitis. Study-level findings and limits: Seemingly distinctive of ankylosing spondylitis blood was a TCR beta motif formed by eight highly homologous variants. Researchers report that disease-linked clones proved CD8+ and relatively rare in peripheral blood. Clones linked to disease were reported to show significant enrichment in matched ankylosing spondylitis synovial fluid.

This clonotype came up a few times. Its target is not known. Looked up from germline, CDR1 is SEHNR and CDR2 is FQNEAQ (reference sequence). The CDR3 covers 15 residues. V was clipped by 2 bases and J by 3 bases; unmatched bases: 3. TCRdb analysed the 5' RACE reads with MiXCR anew, one entry per CDR3 protein. The sample contains about 390,000 distinct CDR3 sequences, approximately 20% of which appear only once. The rearrangement uses TRBV7-9 and TRBJ2-2; TRBD1 matches 7 bases. This TCR was recovered from a male donor with ankylosing spondylitis. The specimen was blood, either unsorted or a sorted T cell fraction (not recorded which). The CDR3 region is CASSLTGQHTGELFF. The CDR3 DNA reads as TGTGCCAGCAGCTTAACGGGACAGCACACCGGGGAGCTGTTTTTT.